Sequencing of this T cell receptor (beta chain) was carried out in a study of shared clonotypes between healthy human individuals. Generated by immunoSEQ multiplex PCR, the TCRdb table keeps only in-frame clones and is missing some. This sample yields around 1.1 million clones, of which 70% to 80% are seen a single time; about 0.89% belongs to the top ten. In the CD4+ fraction, cells were divided into CD45RA+ naive and CD45RA-negative memory subsets. Study-wide results and caveats: The study found about 5% of naive CD4 clonotypes shared across four donors. Clonotypes which were not shared had lower generation probabilities than clonotypes that all four donors shared.

This CDR3 comprises 12 residues. Trimming left V 0 bases short and J 4 bases short, with 4 bases between. The germline CDR1 and CDR2 sequences are MGHRA and YSYEKL. For this clone: Antigen: not known.

The chain has TRBV4-1 and TRBJ2-7; D gene unclear. The sequence was collected from a young man in good health. Some clones in this sample may be carry-over from other donors' samples. Sequenced: memory CD4+ T cells from PBMCs. Subset: CD45RA-negative fraction. The CDR3 DNA reads TGCGCCAGCAGCCAAGATCGGTACGAGCAGTACTTC. Its translation: CASSQDRYEQYF.